A single sample gave rise to the 27 T cell receptor beta chains below, sequenced in a study of OX40 agonist ivuxolimab in advanced cancers. Generated by immunoSEQ multiplex PCR, the TCRdb table keeps only in-frame clones and is missing some. The sample shows fewer than 25,000 clones, 70% to 90% of them seen only once. This sample comprised CD4+ or CD8+ T cells sorted from blood, obtained in a trial of the OX40 agonist ivuxolimab. These receptors were obtained from an adult with an advanced solid tumor such as melanoma, head and neck, liver or kidney cancer.

About this clone itself: Germline is not matched at one junction end, which may reflect a read error. The chain joins TRBV6-6 to TRBJ1-5; D may be TRBD1 (6 bases). From germline, CDR1 is MNHNY and CDR2 SVGAGI (reference sequence). The CDR3 consists of 14 residues. Here the CDR3 reads CASSLQGSDQPQHF. CDR3 bases: TGTGCCAGCAGCCTACAGGGTAGCGATCAGCCCCAGCATTTT.

The chain recombines TRBV4-1 with TRBJ2-7; a weak D match, TRBD2 (5 bases). Germline V gene sequence: CDR1 MGHRA, CDR2 YSYEKL. Trimming took off 4 bases at V and 4 bases at J, with 20 bases between the two ends. CDR3 length: 16 amino acids. Here the CDR3 DNA reads TGCGCCAGCAGCCCCCTAGGCACTCGGGGTAGGTACGAGCAGTACTTC. Translation: CASSPLGTRGRYEQYF.

The V call is TRBV9, the J call TRBJ1-1; no definite D call. The ends were cut back, 4 bases at V and 6 bases at J, with 16 bases in the middle. CDR3 length: 14 amino acids. CDR1 is SGDLS and CDR2 is YYNGEE in the germline V gene. The CDR3 reads CASSSSPSVPEAFF. CDR3 in DNA: TGTGCCAGCAGCTCGTCGCCATCTGTCCCTGAAGCTTTCTTT.

The rearrangement links TRBV5-4 to TRBJ2-3; D is perhaps TRBD2 (6 bases). Germline-derived CDR1 and CDR2 are SGHNT and YYREEE (reference sequence). The CDR3 consists of 14 residues. V lost 6 bases to trimming and J lost 5 bases, with 16 bases between them. The CDR3 spells CASTLWDSGDTQYF. The CDR3 coding sequence is TGTGCCAGCACTCTCTGGGACTCGGGAGATACGCAGTATTTT. The full variable domain, completed using reference TRBV5-4 and TRBJ2-3, is ETGVTQSPTHLIKTRGQQVTLRCSSQSGHNTVSWYQQALGQGPQFIFQYYREEENGRGNFPPRFSGLQFPNYSSELNVNALELDDSALYLCASTLWDSGDTQYFGPGTRLTVL.

The rearrangement uses TRBV28 and TRBJ1-5; possibly TRBD1 for D (6 bases). Germline CDR1 and CDR2: MDHEN and SYDVKM. The V end was cut by 5 bases, the J end by 4 bases, with 15 bases between. The CDR3 runs 15 residues. Here the CDR3 reads CASSLITGQNQPQHF. In DNA, the CDR3 is TGTGCCAGCAGTCTCATTACCGGACAGAATCAGCCCCAGCATTTT.

CDR3 in amino acids: CASSVEGDEQYF. As DNA, the CDR3 is TGTGCCAGCAGCGTAGAGGGGGACGAGCAGTACTTC. The chain carries TRBV9 and TRBJ2-7; a possible D gene is TRBD1 (6 bases). The CDR3 sequence is 12 residues long. The germline V gene encodes CDR1 SGDLS and CDR2 YYNGEE. V was shortened by 0 bases and J by 5 bases, with 6 bases between the two germline ends. Looking up the rest from reference TRBV9 and TRBJ2-7 gives the full variable domain: DSGVTQTPKHLITATGQRVTLRCSPRSGDLSVYWYQQSLDQGLQFLIQYYNGEERAKGNILERFSAQQFPDLHSELNLSSLELGDSALYFCASSVEGDEQYFGPGTRLTVT.

CDR3 protein: CASSQGWKSPLHF. CDR3 bases: TGTGCCAGCTCACAGGGATGGAAATCACCCCTCCACTTT. The chain joins TRBV27 to TRBJ1-6; D perhaps matches TRBD1 (6 bases). Germline V CDR1 and CDR2: MNHEY, SMNVEV (reference sequence). The CDR3 spans 13 residues. V lost 8 bases to trimming and J lost 10 bases, with 15 bases between them.

The J gene is TRBJ1-2, the V gene TRBV19, with D hard to call. V was trimmed by 2 bases and J by 0 bases, leaving 13 bases between them. The CDR3 contains 16 residues. Germline V gene sequence: CDR1 LNHDA, CDR2 SQIVND (reference sequence). The CDR3 spells CASSIFSAVPNYGYTF. For the CDR3, the DNA is TGTGCCAGTAGTATATTTTCGGCAGTCCCTAACTATGGCTACACCTTC.

The chain employs TRBV9 and TRBJ2-7; D could derive from TRBD1 or TRBD2 (5 bases each). V lost 4 bases, J lost 6 bases, and 17 bases lay in between. CDR1 SGDLS and CDR2 YYNGEE come from the germline V gene. The CDR3 extends over 14 amino acids. CDR3 amino acids: CASSPSGGSGEQYF. DNA of the CDR3: TGTGCCAGCAGCCCTAGTGGGGGATCAGGCGAGCAGTACTTC.

V and J are TRBV4-2 and TRBJ2-5; perhaps TRBD2 as D (5 bases). Germline CDR1 LGHNA, CDR2 YNFKEQ. V lost 0 bases, J lost 4 bases, and 9 bases lay in between. This CDR3 is 14 amino acids long. CDR3 bases: TGTGCCAGCAGCCAAGAACCACTAGGAGAGACCCAGTACTTC. Its protein product is CASSQEPLGETQYF.

The J gene is TRBJ2-3, the V gene TRBV5-8; D unresolved. The CDR3 consists of 16 residues. The germline CDR1 and CDR2 sequences are SGHTS and YDEGEE. Between the trimmed V and J ends, which lost 0 bases and 0 bases, there was a span of 11 bases. In nucleotides, the CDR3 is TGTGCCAGCAGCTTGGAGGGTCATTCTAGCACAGATACGCAGTATTTT. Translating gives CASSLEGHSSTDTQYF.

This sequence joins TRBV7-9 and TRBJ2-1; 13 bases match TRBD2. The length of the CDR3 is 14 residues. The ends lost 6 bases at V and 9 bases at J; junction bases unmatched: 5. Germline V gives CDR1 SEHNR, CDR2 FQNEAQ (reference sequence). The CDR3: CASSWTSGSGEQFF. CDR3 sequence (DNA): TGTGCCAGCAGTTGGACTAGCGGGAGCGGTGAGCAGTTCTTC.

J is TRBJ1-2 and V is TRBV4-3; D not certain. CDR3 length equals 16 residues. V gave up 0 bases and J gave up 8 bases, with 19 bases separating them. The germline CDR1 and CDR2 sequences are LGHNA and YSLEER. CDR3: CASSQDDGSALLGYTF. CDR3 sequence (DNA): TGCGCCAGCAGCCAAGATGACGGGTCGGCTTTGTTGGGCTACACCTTC.

The chain is built from TRBV30 and TRBJ2-3; the D gene is possibly TRBD1 (5 bases). CDR1 GTSNPN and CDR2 SVGIG come from the germline V gene (reference sequence). CDR3 size: 13 residues. V dropped 5 bases and J dropped 4 bases, with 13 bases sitting between them. The DNA for the CDR3 is TGTGCCTGGTGCCAGGGCCTCCCAGATACGCAGTATTTT. Translating gives CAWCQGLPDTQYF.

The genes are TRBV6-5 and TRBJ1-1; 8 bases line up with TRBD1. The ends lost 5 bases at V and 5 bases at J; junction bases unmatched: 1. The CDR3 length is 12 residues. CDR1 is MNHEY, CDR2 SVGAGI, per germline. CDR3 loop: CASSTGGTEAFF. The CDR3 nucleotides read TGTGCCAGCAGTACAGGGGGGACTGAAGCTTTCTTT.

The chain recombines TRBV27 with TRBJ1-3; D not resolved. Germline lookup yields CDR1 MNHEY and CDR2 SMNVEV (reference sequence). V lost 3 bases and J 0 bases, leaving 9 bases between the germline ends. The CDR3 has 15 amino acids. This CDR3 is CASSLSRSSGNTIYF. CDR3 bases: TGTGCCAGCAGTTTGAGCAGAAGCTCTGGAAACACCATATATTTT.

The V call is TRBV6-5, the J call TRBJ1-5, with 7 bases identical to TRBD1. With V trimmed by 6 bases and J by 7 bases, 9 bases remained unmatched. This CDR3 has 14 amino acids. The germline CDR1 and CDR2 sequences are MNHEY and SVGAGI. CDR3 residues: CASREGALEQPQHF. The DNA for the CDR3 is TGTGCCAGCAGGGAGGGGGCCCTAGAGCAGCCCCAGCATTTT.

This chain links TRBV7-9 with TRBJ2-5; D perhaps matches TRBD2 (5 bases). Trimming stripped 5 bases from V and 8 bases from J, with 15 bases between. This CDR3 contains 13 residues. Germline lookup yields CDR1 SEHNR and CDR2 FQNEAQ (reference sequence). CDR3 residues: CASSLPAALTQYF. The CDR3 DNA is TGTGCCAGCAGCCTACCAGCGGCCCTAACCCAGTACTTC.

The sample holds one count of this clone. J is TRBJ2-5 and V is TRBV12-5; D is ambiguous. V gave up 5 bases and J gave up 1 base, with 14 bases separating them. This CDR3 comprises 15 residues. Per the germline V gene, CDR1 is LGHNT and CDR2 is FRNRAP. CDR3 sequence (DNA): TGTGCTAGTGGTATGGATAGTCTAATCCAAGAGACCCAGTACTTC. Its protein product is CASGMDSLIQETQYF.

With regard to this clone: One end of the junction does not line up with germline, which may come from a read error. The identical CDR3 is also encoded by other nucleotide sequences in the sample. The gene calls are TRBV7-9 and TRBJ2-7, with TRBD1 identical over 9 bases. The CDR3 contains 15 residues. Germline V gives CDR1 SEHNR, CDR2 FQNEAQ (reference sequence). The CDR3 protein is CASSEGTGFGYEQYF. CDR3 in DNA: TGCGCCAGCAGCGAAGGGACAGGGTTCGGTTACGAGCAGTACTTC.

The rearrangement joins TRBV5-6 to TRBJ2-2; 8 bases map to TRBD1. CDR1 is SGHDT, CDR2 YYEEEE, per germline. The CDR3 runs to 17 residues. After removal of 1 base from V and 0 bases from J, the junction contained 5 bases not matched to a gene. CDR3: CASSLPGQETNTGELFF. In DNA, the CDR3 is TGTGCCAGCAGCTTGCCGGGACAGGAAACGAACACCGGGGAGCTGTTTTTT.

The chain has TRBV5-4 and TRBJ2-3, with D perhaps TRBD2 (5 bases). Germline V CDR1 and CDR2: SGHNT, YYREEE (reference sequence). CDR3 length: 11 residues. Trimming removed 5 bases at V and 11 bases at J, with 12 bases between. The CDR3 sequence is CASSFGREQYF. The CDR3 nucleotides read TGTGCCAGCAGTTTCGGACGGGAGCAGTATTTT.

The chain has TRBV4-3 and TRBJ2-1; 7 bases align to TRBD2. The CDR3 loop spans 15 amino acids. V gave up 0 bases and J gave up 6 bases; unmatched junction bases: 5. The germline gives CDR1 LGHNA, CDR2 YSLEER. The CDR3 is CASSQDSGLSNEQFF. Here the CDR3 DNA reads TGCGCCAGCAGCCAAGATAGCGGGCTCAGCAATGAGCAGTTCTTC.

The chain links TRBV9 to TRBJ1-2, with D possibly matching TRBD1 (5 bases). The length of the CDR3 is 14 residues. CDR1 is SGDLS, CDR2 YYNGEE, per germline. Between the trimmed V and J ends, which lost 3 bases and 2 bases, there was a span of 11 bases. The CDR3 nucleotides read TGTGCCAGCAGCGCTGCTTCAGGGAACTATGGCTACACCTTC. Its translation: CASSAASGNYGYTF.

This sequence joins TRBV11-2 and TRBJ2-1; the D call may be TRBD1 or TRBD2 (6 bases each). Germline-derived CDR1 and CDR2 are SGHAT and FQNNGV. Trimming took off 5 bases at V and 4 bases at J, with 15 bases between the two ends. The CDR3 consists of 15 residues. The CDR3 DNA sequence: TGTGCCAGCAGCCCCAGCGGAGGGGGTTACAATGAGCAGTTCTTC. It yields the protein CASSPSGGGYNEQFF.

This rearrangement joins TRBV2 to TRBJ2-1; possible D gene TRBD2, 6 bases. Trimming left V 6 bases short and J 9 bases short, with 18 bases between. CDR1 and CDR2 from the germline V gene are SNHLY and FYNNEI. The CDR3 contains 14 residues. CDR3 nucleotide sequence: TGTGCCAGCAGCCGGGACTCCACCTTCGGTGAGCAGTTCTTC. Its translation is CASSRDSTFGEQFF.

The chain employs TRBV9 and TRBJ2-5, with 10 bases matching TRBD1. This CDR3 contains 15 residues. Unmatched junction bases numbered 6, after V lost 3 bases and J lost 4 bases. Germline values: CDR1 SGDLS, CDR2 YYNGEE. This chain's CDR3 is CASSEGTGDLETQYF. CDR3 nucleotides: TGTGCCAGCAGCGAGGGGACAGGGGACCTAGAGACCCAGTACTTC. Full variable domain (outside the CDR3, taken from reference TRBV9 and TRBJ2-5): DSGVTQTPKHLITATGQRVTLRCSPRSGDLSVYWYQQSLDQGLQFLIQYYNGEERAKGNILERFSAQQFPDLHSELNLSSLELGDSALYFCASSEGTGDLETQYFGPGTRLLVL.